A single sample gave rise to the 3 T cell receptor beta chains below, sequenced in a study of blood T cell repertoires in COVID-19. Sequencing used immunoSEQ multiplex PCR; TCRdb keeps in-frame clones, though not all of them. The sample has under 150,000 clones, more than 80% seen once; the top ten hold approximately 9%. Sequencing was carried out using peripheral blood. These receptors came from a woman aged 80 or older in a cohort sampled during active or convalescent COVID-19.

The chain uses TRBV19 and TRBJ1-1; possible D gene TRBD1, 5 bases. Germline-derived CDR1 and CDR2 are LNHDA and SQIVND (reference sequence). The CDR3 sequence is 14 residues long. V was clipped by 5 bases and J by 0 bases, with 10 bases between them. CDR3 sequence (DNA): TGTGCCAGTAGTGTCTTCAGGGTGAACACTGAAGCTTTCTTT. Encoded protein: CASSVFRVNTEAFF.

J is TRBJ1-3 and V is TRBV3-1 (or the pseudogene TRBV3-2); TRBD1 matches 9 bases. Trimming took 4 bases from V and 2 from J; bases not matched to a gene: 6. Germline CDR1 LGHDT, CDR2 YNNKEL (reference sequence). This CDR3 region has 16 residues. As DNA, the CDR3 is TGTGCCAGCAGCCCTGCAGGGACAGGGACTGGAAACACCATATATTTT. It codes for CASSPAGTGTGNTIYF.

The chain combines TRBV28 with TRBJ2-7, with a weak D call TRBD2 (6 bases). V lost 7 bases and J 4 bases, leaving 23 bases between the germline ends. The CDR3 sequence is 16 residues long. CDR1 is MDHEN and CDR2 is SYDVKM in the germline V gene. CDR3 in amino acids: CASTYGALGSGYEQYF. In nucleotides, the CDR3 is TGTGCCAGCACTTATGGAGCCTTGGGGAGCGGGTACGAGCAGTACTTC.